This T cell receptor (beta chain) is drawn from a study of T cells in Graves' hyperthyroidism and ophthalmopathy. When ophthalmopathy did not progress within 18 months, Graves' hyperthyroidism was considered stable. Based on clinical symptoms, serum thyroxine and TRAb, thyroid ultrasound and orbital computed tomography, diagnoses were reached. Cells are PBMCs isolated from about 10 ml of fresh blood. What was amplified from RNA transcripts were TCR beta CDR3 regions. Primed by the HTBI set, a first-round RT-PCR was run on the TCR CDR3. Each CDR3 protein gets one entry after TCRdb re-called the multiplex PCR reads with MiXCR. The table includes approximately 590,000 distinct CDR3 sequences, more than 15% detected once. This clonotype was detected many times. The CDR3 runs 15 residues. V dropped 5 bases and J dropped 3 bases, with 16 bases sitting between them. Germline CDR1 and CDR2: MNHNS and SASEGT.

The gene calls are TRBV6-1 and TRBJ1-1; D call uncertain. Sequences were obtained from blood. The TCR comes from a woman under 40 with Graves' hyperthyroidism. CDR3 loop: CASSKFEGLDTEAFF. Written as DNA, the CDR3 is TGTGCCAGCAGTAAGTTCGAGGGCTTGGACACTGAAGCTTTCTTT.